These 10 T cell receptor beta chains were sequenced from one sample in a study of T cells in women clearing cervical HPV infection. Clones were sequenced by immunoSEQ multiplex PCR, and TCRdb holds only the in-frame ones, with some missing. The data include 20,000 or so clones; the top ten clones carry roughly an eighth. Sequenced material: blood buffy coat. The receptor source for this set is a woman between 18 and 70 years old with a cervical HPV16 infection that either progressed to CIN3+ or cleared (not recorded which).

Concerning this clone itself: The CDR3 end is not reached by the read, which stops 3 residues before it; the germline J gene fills it in. Other DNA sequences in this specimen translate into the identical CDR3. The rearrangement links TRBV20-1 to TRBJ2-5; a weak D match, TRBD2 (5 bases). Germline loops: CDR1 DFQATT, CDR2 SNEGSKA (reference sequence). V lost 6 bases, J lost 3 bases, and 17 bases lay in between. The CDR3 has 14 residues. Incomplete CDR3 DNA: TGCAGTGCCACCAAACCGGGGATAGAAGAGACC. It specifies CSATKPGIEET. From start to end, the CDR3 is CSATKPGIEETQYF.

Of note for this clone: Read sequence stops 3 residues before the CDR3 end, and the germline J gene provides the missing end. The chain links TRBV6-2 or TRBV6-3 to TRBJ1-2, with 12 bases lining up with TRBD1. Germline V gene sequence: CDR1 MNHEY, CDR2 SVGEGT. The CDR3 is made up of 14 amino acids. The chain's CDR3 is CASTSRDRGRGYTF. The part of the CDR3 DNA that was read is TGTGCCAGCACCTCGAGGGACAGGGGGCGAGGC.

Of note for this clone: The observed sequence ends 3 residues before the CDR3 terminus, with the missing tail filled in from the germline J gene. This sequence joins TRBV2 and TRBJ2-3, with 11 nucleotides matching TRBD1. V dropped 8 bases and J dropped 7; count of bases not matched to a gene: 17. The CDR3 totals 17 residues. Germline assignment: CDR1 SNHLY and CDR2 FYNNEI. The CDR3: CASCRDRGIGVANTQYF. The sequenced part of the CDR3 DNA is TGTGCCAGCTGCCGGGACAGGGGGATAGGGGTCGCAAATACG.

About this clone itself: Read coverage stops 3 residues before the CDR3 terminus; the germline J gene supplies the remainder. This rearrangement joins TRBV19 to TRBJ2-2; 11 bases fit TRBD2. J lost 7 bases, V lost 8 bases, and 9 bases had no gene match. The CDR3 contains 15 residues. Germline V gene sequence: CDR1 LNHDA, CDR2 SQIVND (reference sequence). The CDR3 bases that were read are TGTGCCAGTCGTAGCGGGGGGGCCTTTGGCGGGGAG. Translation gives CASRSGGAFGGE. The whole CDR3 is CASRSGGAFGGELFF.

About this clone itself: The sequenced fragment ends 3 residues before the CDR3 boundary, so the rest is inferred from the germline J gene. V usage is TRBV30 and J usage is TRBJ2-2; 7 bases map to TRBD1. Germline CDR1 is GTSNPN and CDR2 is SVGIG (reference sequence). This CDR3 is built from 14 residues. CDR3 DNA (partial): TGTGCCTGGGGTCCCGGGACAGCGTTCGAAAAG. Its translation: CAWGPGTAFEK. The whole CDR3 is CAWGPGTAFEKLFF.

Details on this clone: The read gets to within 3 residues of the CDR3 end, and the germline J gene fills in the rest. The chain carries TRBV2 and TRBJ2-1; 9 bases fit TRBD2. Germline assignment: CDR1 SNHLY and CDR2 FYNNEI. Germline trimming cut 11 bases from V and 4 bases from J; bases unmatched to any gene: 6. CDR3 length equals 13 residues. The CDR3 sequence: CAGTSGLYNEQFF. The DNA read from the CDR3 is TGTGCCGGCACTAGCGGGTTATACAATGAG.

On this clone itself: The junction departs from germline at one end; a sequencing error may be responsible. Read coverage stops 3 residues before the CDR3 terminus; the germline J gene supplies the remainder. The identical CDR3 is also encoded by other nucleotide sequences in the sample. The chain uses TRBV7-2 and TRBJ1-3; maybe TRBD1 (5 bases). CDR1 and CDR2 from the germline V gene are SGHTA and FQGNSA. CDR3 length: 15 residues. The CDR3 here is CASSLTGFSGNTIYF. The CDR3 bases that were read are TGTGCCAGCAGCTTAACAGGTTTCTCTGGAAACACT. Full variable domain (outside the CDR3, taken from reference TRBV7-2 and TRBJ1-3): GAGVSQSPSNKVTEKGKDVELRCDPISGHTALYWYRQSLGQGLEFLIYFQGNSAPDKSGLPSDRFSAERTGGSVSTLTIQRTQQEDSAVYLCASSLTGFSGNTIYFGEGSWLTVV.

As concerns this clone: The read halts 3 residues ahead of the CDR3 end, with the missing end drawn from the germline J gene. The chain is built from TRBV9 and TRBJ1-4; 10 bases line up with TRBD1. The V and J ends lost 0 bases and 8 bases, in that order; junction bases with no gene match: 7. This CDR3 spans 16 amino acids. From germline, CDR1 is SGDLS and CDR2 YYNGEE. The CDR3 protein is CASSVGQGALGEKLFF. The CDR3 bases that were read are TGTGCCAGCAGCGTAGGACAGGGGGCGCTGGGGGAAAAA.

Details on this clone: From the germline J gene comes the end of the CDR3, since the read stops 3 residues before it. The rearrangement links TRBV27 to TRBJ2-3; 13 nucleotides line up with TRBD2. Germline CDR1 is MNHEY and CDR2 is SMNVEV (reference sequence). V was clipped by 5 bases and J by 2 bases; unmatched bases: 7. This CDR3 is built from 17 residues. CDR3 protein: CASSHTSGRAVTDTQYF. The sequenced CDR3 bases are TGTGCCAGCAGTCATACTAGCGGGAGGGCCGTCACAGATACG.

Worth noting for this clone: The read halts 3 residues ahead of the CDR3 end, with the missing end drawn from the germline J gene. The chain uses TRBV24-1 and TRBJ1-6; TRBD1 matches at 7 bases. Per the germline V gene, CDR1 is KGHDR and CDR2 is SFDVKD. CDR3 length: 16 amino acids. The trim removed 6 bases at V and 7 bases at J, leaving 11 bases unmatched. CDR3 DNA, as far as it was read: TGTGCCACCAGTTTTTGGCAGGGGACAGAGAATTCACCC. It yields the protein CATSFWQGTENSP. In full, the CDR3 reads CATSFWQGTENSPLHF.